This TCR beta chain was recorded in a study of blood T cells in healthy people across ages. A J-beta primer mix and a sample-barcoded 5' primer were used in a second PCR of roughly 6 to 12 cycles. In TCRdb, the 5' RACE reads were re-called with MiXCR into one record per CDR3 protein. The table shows 750,000 or so distinct CDR3 sequences, with 20% to 30% occurring only once. CDR1 and CDR2 from the germline V gene are SQVTM and ANQGSEA. Trimming took 6 bases from V and 7 from J; bases not matched to a gene: 12. This CDR3 has 13 amino acids. This sample also appeared in a second study, on T cells of mothers and their children.

The J gene is TRBJ2-7, the V gene TRBV29-1; 7 positions agree with TRBD1. The sequence was collected from a boy younger than 18 in good health. The specimen sequenced was blood. As DNA, the CDR3 is TGCAGCGTGGGGACAGAGGGATTCCGGGAGCAGTACTTC. It yields the protein CSVGTEGFREQYF.